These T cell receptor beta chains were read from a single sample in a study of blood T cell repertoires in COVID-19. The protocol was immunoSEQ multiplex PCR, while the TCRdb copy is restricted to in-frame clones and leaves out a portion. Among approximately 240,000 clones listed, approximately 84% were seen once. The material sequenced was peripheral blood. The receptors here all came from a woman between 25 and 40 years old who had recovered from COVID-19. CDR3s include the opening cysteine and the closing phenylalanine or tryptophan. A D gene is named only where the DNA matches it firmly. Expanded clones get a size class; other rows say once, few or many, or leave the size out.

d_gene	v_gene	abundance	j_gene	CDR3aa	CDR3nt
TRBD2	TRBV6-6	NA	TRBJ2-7	CASSPAGAPWEYEQYF	TGTGCCAGCAGCCCAGCGGGGGCGCCCTGGGAGTACGAGCAGTACTTC
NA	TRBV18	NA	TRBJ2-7	CASSPPLGEQYF	TGTGCCAGCTCACCACCGCTCGGGGAGCAGTACTTC
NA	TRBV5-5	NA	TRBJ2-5	CASSLSLAVGGETQYF	TGTGCCAGCAGCCTTTCCCTCGCGGTGGGGGGAGAGACCCAGTACTTC
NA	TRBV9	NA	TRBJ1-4	CASSVGHRGSGEKLFF	TGTGCCAGCAGCGTAGGTCATAGGGGTTCTGGTGAAAAACTGTTTTTT
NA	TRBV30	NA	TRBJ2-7	CAWGQPLSSSEQYF	TGTGCCTGGGGCCAACCGCTGTCATCCAGCGAGCAGTACTTC
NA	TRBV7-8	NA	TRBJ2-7	CASSPSPRSDYEQYF	TGTGCCAGCAGCCCATCCCCTAGGTCAGATTACGAGCAGTACTTC
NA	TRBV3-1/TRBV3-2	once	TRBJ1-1	CASSQHDISTEAFF	TGTGCCAGCAGCCAACACGACATATCCACTGAAGCTTTCTTT
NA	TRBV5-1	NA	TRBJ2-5	CASSRDSQETQYF	TGCGCCAGCAGCCGTGACAGCCAAGAGACCCAGTACTTC
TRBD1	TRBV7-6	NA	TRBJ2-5	CASSSGTGPGTQYF	TGTGCCAGCAGCTCCGGGACAGGGCCGGGGACCCAGTACTTC
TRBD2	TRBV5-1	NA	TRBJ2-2	CASSTPGLAGGSNTGELFF	TGCGCCAGCAGCACACCGGGACTAGCGGGGGGTTCGAACACCGGGGAGCTGTTTTTT
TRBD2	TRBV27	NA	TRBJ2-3	CASSFQHLGGDTQYF	TGTGCCAGCAGTTTCCAACACCTGGGGGGGGATACGCAGTATTTT
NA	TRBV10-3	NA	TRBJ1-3	CAISEGALSGNTIYF	TGTGCCATCAGTGAAGGGGCCCTCTCTGGAAACACCATATATTTT
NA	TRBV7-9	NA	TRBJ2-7	CASSSPRGGGTTYEQYF	TGTGCCAGCAGCTCCCCACGGGGAGGGGGGACAACCTACGAGCAGTACTTC
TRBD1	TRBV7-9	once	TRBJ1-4	CASRTGTGSEKLFF	TGTGCCAGCAGGACCGGGACAGGGAGCGAAAAACTGTTTTTT
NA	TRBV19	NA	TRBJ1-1	CASSIETGPRVLNEAFF	TGTGCCAGTAGTATCGAAACAGGGCCAAGGGTGCTAAATGAAGCTTTCTTT
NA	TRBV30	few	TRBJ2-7	CAWSLDYPEQYF	TGTGCCTGGAGTCTGGACTATCCCGAGCAGTACTTC
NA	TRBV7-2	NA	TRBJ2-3	CASSSSWTGINTQYF	TGTGCCAGCAGCTCCTCGTGGACGGGGATCAATACGCAGTATTTT
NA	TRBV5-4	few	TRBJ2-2	CASSYGGESTGELFF	TGTGCCAGCAGCTACGGCGGGGAGAGCACCGGGGAGCTGTTTTTT
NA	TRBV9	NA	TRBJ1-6	CASSLLGGERGSPLHF	TGTGCCAGCAGCCTCCTGGGGGGGGAAAGGGGTTCACCCCTCCACTTT
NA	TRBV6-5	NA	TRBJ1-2	CASSYSPWLPNYGYTF	TGTGCCAGCAGTTACTCCCCTTGGCTCCCTAACTATGGCTACACCTTC
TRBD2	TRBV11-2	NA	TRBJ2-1	CASSSTRGGDEQFF	TGTGCCAGCAGCTCGACGCGGGGGGGCGATGAGCAGTTCTTC
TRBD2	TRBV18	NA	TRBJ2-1	CASSPALAGGREQFF	TGTGCCAGCTCACCAGCCCTAGCGGGGGGGCGCGAGCAGTTCTTC
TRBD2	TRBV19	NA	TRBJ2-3	CASSGGTLFSTDTQYF	TGTGCCAGCAGCGGGGGAACCCTCTTTAGCACAGATACGCAGTATTTT
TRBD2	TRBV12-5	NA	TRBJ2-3	CASGLDRGLAGDSTDTQYF	TGTGCTAGTGGTTTGGACAGGGGACTAGCGGGGGATAGCACAGATACGCAGTATTTT
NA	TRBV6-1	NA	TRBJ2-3	CASSEVGRVTDTQYF	TGTGCCAGCAGTGAAGTCGGCAGGGTAACAGATACGCAGTATTTT
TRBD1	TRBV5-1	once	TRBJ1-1	CASSLDLRTGGDEAFF	TGCGCCAGCAGCTTGGATCTTCGGACAGGGGGCGATGAAGCTTTCTTT
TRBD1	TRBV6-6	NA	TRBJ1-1	CASSLNPGTALNTEAFF	TGTGCCAGCAGTCTGAACCCCGGGACAGCCCTGAACACTGAAGCTTTCTTT
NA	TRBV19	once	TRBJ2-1	CASSIGGAGSGEQFF	TGTGCCAGTAGTATCGGGGGTGCGGGTTCTGGTGAGCAGTTCTTC
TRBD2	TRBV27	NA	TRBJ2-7	CASRILGTSGEQYF	TGTGCCAGCAGGATTTTAGGGACTAGCGGGGAGCAGTACTTC
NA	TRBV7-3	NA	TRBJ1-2	CASSPSPGGHGYTF	TGTGCCAGCAGCCCCAGCCCGGGAGGACATGGCTACACCTTC
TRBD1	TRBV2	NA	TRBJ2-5	CASSDVRGGRETQYF	TGTGCCAGCAGTGACGTTCGAGGGGGCAGGGAGACCCAGTACTTC
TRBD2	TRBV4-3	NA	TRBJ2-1	CASSQELAGRYNEQFF	TGCGCCAGCAGCCAAGAACTAGCGGGGAGGTACAATGAGCAGTTCTTC
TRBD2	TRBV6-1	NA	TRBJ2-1	CASSEPRGLAGVEQFF	TGTGCCAGCAGTGAACCGCGGGGACTAGCGGGGGTTGAGCAGTTCTTC
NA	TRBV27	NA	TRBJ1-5	CASSPPGRGVVLEPYSNQPQHF	TGTGCCAGCAGTCCCCCAGGCAGGGGAGTAGTGCTAGAGCCCTATAGCAATCAGCCCCAGCATTTT
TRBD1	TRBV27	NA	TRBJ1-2	CASSGDRGLNNYGYTF	TGTGCCAGCAGTGGAGACAGGGGGCTGAATAACTATGGCTACACCTTC
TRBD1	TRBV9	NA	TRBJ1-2	CASSVRDRGIGGYTF	TGTGCCAGCAGCGTCCGGGACAGGGGCATCGGGGGCTACACCTTC
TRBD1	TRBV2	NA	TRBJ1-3	CASRTGGAGNTIYF	TGTGCCAGCCGGACAGGGGGCGCGGGAAACACCATATATTTT
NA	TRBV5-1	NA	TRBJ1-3	CASSLDSPGNTIYF	TGCGCCAGCAGCTTGGACAGTCCTGGAAACACCATATATTTT
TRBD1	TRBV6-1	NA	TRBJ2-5	CASSEFQGAIQETQYF	TGTGCCAGCAGTGAATTCCAGGGGGCGATCCAAGAGACCCAGTACTTC
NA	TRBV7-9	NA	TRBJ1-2	CASSLGQGWYGYTF	TGTGCCAGCAGCTTAGGTCAGGGTTGGTACGGCTACACCTTC
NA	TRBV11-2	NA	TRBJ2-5	CASSLVGETQYF	TGTGCCAGCAGCTTGGTCGGGGAGACCCAGTACTTC
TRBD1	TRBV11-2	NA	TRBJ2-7	CASSPGTGRLYEQYF	TGTGCCAGCAGCCCAGGGACAGGAAGATTGTACGAGCAGTACTTC
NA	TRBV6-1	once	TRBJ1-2	CASSEKQGRVDGYTF	TGTGCCAGCAGTGAAAAACAGGGTAGAGTCGATGGCTACACCTTC
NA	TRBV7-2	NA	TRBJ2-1	CASSPEVFVGGGFF	TGTGCCAGCAGCCCAGAGGTCTTTGTAGGGGGGGGGTTCTTC
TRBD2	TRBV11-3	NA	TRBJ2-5	CASSGPGLAGGREETQYF	TGTGCCAGCAGCGGGCCGGGACTAGCGGGGGGGCGTGAAGAGACCCAGTACTTC
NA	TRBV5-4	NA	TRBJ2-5	CASSLGGGAGETQYF	TGTGCCAGCAGTCTAGGTGGGGGGGCTGGAGAGACCCAGTACTTC
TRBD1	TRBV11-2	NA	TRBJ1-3	CASSLGDRYRHTIYF	TGTGCCAGCAGCTTAGGGGACAGGTATCGGCACACCATATATTTT
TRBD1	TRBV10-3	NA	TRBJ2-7	CAISLQGEEQYF	TGTGCCATCAGTCTTCAGGGGGAAGAGCAGTACTTC
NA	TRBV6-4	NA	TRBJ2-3	CASSDSGGGTDTQYF	TGTGCCAGCAGTGACTCAGGAGGAGGCACAGATACGCAGTATTTT
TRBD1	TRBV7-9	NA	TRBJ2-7	CASSLDRDSFDEQYF	TGTGCCAGCAGCTTAGATAGGGACAGCTTTGATGAGCAGTACTTC
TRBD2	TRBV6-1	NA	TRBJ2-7	CASSDGLAGAWEQYF	TGTGCCAGCAGTGACGGACTAGCGGGGGCTTGGGAGCAGTACTTC
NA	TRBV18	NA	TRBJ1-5	CASSPGGLSNQPQHF	TGTGCCAGCTCACCAGGCGGACTAAGCAATCAGCCCCAGCATTTT